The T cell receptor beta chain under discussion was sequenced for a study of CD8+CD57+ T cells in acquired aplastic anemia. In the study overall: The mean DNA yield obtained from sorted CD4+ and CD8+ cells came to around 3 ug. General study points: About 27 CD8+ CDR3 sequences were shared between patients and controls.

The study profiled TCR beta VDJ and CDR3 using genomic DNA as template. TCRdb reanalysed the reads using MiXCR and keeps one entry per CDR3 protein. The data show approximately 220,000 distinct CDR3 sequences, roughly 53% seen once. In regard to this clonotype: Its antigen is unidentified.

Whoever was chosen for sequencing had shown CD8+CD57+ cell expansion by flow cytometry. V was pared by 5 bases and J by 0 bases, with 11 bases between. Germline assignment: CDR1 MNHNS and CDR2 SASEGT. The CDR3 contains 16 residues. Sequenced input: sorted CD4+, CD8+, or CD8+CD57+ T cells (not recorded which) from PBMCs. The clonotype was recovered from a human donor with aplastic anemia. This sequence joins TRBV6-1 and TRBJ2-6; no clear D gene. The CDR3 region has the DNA TGTGCCAGCAGTTTCTATTCTCTCTCTGGGGCCAACGTCCTGACTTTC. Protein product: CASSFYSLSGANVLTF.